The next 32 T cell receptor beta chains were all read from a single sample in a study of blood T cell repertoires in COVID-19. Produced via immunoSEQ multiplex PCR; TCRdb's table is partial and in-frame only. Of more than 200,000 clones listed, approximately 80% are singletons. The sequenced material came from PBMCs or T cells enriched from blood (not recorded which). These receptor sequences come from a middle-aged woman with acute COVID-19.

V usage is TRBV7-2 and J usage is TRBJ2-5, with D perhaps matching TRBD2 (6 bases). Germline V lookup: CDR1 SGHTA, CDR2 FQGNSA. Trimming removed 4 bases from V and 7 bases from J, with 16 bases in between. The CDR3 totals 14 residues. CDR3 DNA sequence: TGTGCCAGCAGCTCGATTACGACTAGGAGGACCCAGTACTTC. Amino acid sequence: CASSSITTRRTQYF.

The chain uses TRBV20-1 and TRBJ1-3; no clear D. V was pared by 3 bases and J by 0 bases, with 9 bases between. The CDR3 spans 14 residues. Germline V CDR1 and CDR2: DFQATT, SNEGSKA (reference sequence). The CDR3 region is CSASNRVSGNTIYF. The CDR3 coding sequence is TGCAGTGCTAGTAACCGGGTCTCTGGAAACACCATATATTTT.

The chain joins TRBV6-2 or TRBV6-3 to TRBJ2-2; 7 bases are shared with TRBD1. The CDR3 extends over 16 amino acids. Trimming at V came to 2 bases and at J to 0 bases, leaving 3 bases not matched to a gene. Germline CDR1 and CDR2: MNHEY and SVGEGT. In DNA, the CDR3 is TGTGCCAGCAGTTACCTCGGGACAGCGAACACCGGGGAGCTGTTTTTT. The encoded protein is CASSYLGTANTGELFF.

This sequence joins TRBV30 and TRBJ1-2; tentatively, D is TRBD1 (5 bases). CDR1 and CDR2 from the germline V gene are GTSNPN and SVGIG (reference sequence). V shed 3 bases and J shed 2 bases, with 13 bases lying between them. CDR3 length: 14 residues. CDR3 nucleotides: TGTGCCTGGAGGAGACCAGGGAGGAACTATGGCTACACCTTC. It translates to CAWRRPGRNYGYTF.

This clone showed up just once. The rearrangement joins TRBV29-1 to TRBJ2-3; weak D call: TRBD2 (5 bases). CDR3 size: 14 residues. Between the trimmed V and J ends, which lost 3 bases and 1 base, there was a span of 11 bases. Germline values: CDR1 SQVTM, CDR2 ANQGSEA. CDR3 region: CSVDSRTRTDTQYF. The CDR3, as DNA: TGCAGCGTTGATTCGCGGACTCGCACAGATACGCAGTATTTT.

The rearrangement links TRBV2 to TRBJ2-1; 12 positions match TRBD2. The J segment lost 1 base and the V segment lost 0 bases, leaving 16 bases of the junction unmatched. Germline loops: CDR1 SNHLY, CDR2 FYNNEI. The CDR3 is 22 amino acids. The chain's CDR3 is CASSEARVGTSGSVSSYNEQFF. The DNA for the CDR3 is TGTGCCAGCAGTGAAGCGCGGGTTGGGACTAGCGGGTCGGTTTCGTCCTACAATGAGCAGTTCTTC.

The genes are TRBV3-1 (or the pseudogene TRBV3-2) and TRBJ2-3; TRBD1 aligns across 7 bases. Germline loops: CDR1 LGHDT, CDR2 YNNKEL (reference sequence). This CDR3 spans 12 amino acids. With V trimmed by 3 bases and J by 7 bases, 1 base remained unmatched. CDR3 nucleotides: TGTGCCAGCAGCCAGGGACAGCATACGCAGTATTTT. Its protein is CASSQGQHTQYF.

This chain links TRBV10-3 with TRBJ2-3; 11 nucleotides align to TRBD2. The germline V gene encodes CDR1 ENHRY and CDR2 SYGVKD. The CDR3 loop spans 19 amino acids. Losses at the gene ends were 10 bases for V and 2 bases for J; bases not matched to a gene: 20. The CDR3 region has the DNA TGTGCCACCGTTAGCGGGGGGGCCGGTAGGAACCTAAACACAGATACGCAGTATTTT. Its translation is CATVSGGAGRNLNTDTQYF.

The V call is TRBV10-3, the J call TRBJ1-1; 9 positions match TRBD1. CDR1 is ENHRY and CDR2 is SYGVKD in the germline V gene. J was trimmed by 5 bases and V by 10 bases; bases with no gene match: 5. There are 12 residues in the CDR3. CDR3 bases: TGTGCCACCCGGACAGGGGAGACTGAAGCTTTCTTT. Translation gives CATRTGETEAFF.

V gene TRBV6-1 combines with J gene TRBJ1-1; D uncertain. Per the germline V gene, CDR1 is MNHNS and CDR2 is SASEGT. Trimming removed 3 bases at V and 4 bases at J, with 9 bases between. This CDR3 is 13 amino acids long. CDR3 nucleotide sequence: TGTGCCAGCAGTGATGATCCGGGCACTGAAGCTTTCTTT. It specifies CASSDDPGTEAFF.

The CDR3 DNA reads TGTGCCAGCAGTTACTCGGACACCCTCCAAGAGACCCAGTACTTC. Translated, it gives CASSYSDTLQETQYF. The rearrangement links TRBV6-5 to TRBJ2-5, with D possibly TRBD1 on 5 matching bases. V gave up 0 bases and J gave up 1 base, with 9 bases separating them. Per the germline V gene, CDR1 is MNHEY and CDR2 is SVGAGI. This CDR3 is 15 amino acids long.

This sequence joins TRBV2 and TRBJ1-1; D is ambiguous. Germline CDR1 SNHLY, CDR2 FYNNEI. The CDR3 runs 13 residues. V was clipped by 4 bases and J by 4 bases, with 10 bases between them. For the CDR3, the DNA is TGTGCCAGCAGTGCAAGTTGGAGCACTGAAGCTTTCTTT. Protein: CASSASWSTEAFF.

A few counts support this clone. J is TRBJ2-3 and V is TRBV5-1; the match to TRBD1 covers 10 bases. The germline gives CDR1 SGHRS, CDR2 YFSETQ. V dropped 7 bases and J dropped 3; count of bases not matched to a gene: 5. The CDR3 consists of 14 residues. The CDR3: CASGPGQGTDTQYF. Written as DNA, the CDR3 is TGCGCCAGCGGACCGGGACAGGGGACAGATACGCAGTATTTT.

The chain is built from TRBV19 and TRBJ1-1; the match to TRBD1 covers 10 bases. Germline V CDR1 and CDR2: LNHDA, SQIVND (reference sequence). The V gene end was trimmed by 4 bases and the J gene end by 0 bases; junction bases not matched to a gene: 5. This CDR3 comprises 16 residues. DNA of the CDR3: TGTGCCAGTAGTAAGTCGGGGACAGGGGTGAACACTGAAGCTTTCTTT. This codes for CASSKSGTGVNTEAFF. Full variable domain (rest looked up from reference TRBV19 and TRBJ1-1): DGGITQSPKYLFRKEGQNVTLSCEQNLNHDAMYWYRQDPGQGLRLIYYSQIVNDFQKGDIAEGYSVSREKKESFPLTVTSAQKNPTAFYLCASSKSGTGVNTEAFFGQGTRLTVV.

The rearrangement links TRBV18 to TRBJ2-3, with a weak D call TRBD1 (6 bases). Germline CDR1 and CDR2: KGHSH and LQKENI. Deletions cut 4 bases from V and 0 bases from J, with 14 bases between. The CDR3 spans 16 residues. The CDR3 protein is CASSLSTGLSTDTQYF. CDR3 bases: TGTGCCAGCTCACTCAGTACAGGGCTTAGCACAGATACGCAGTATTTT.

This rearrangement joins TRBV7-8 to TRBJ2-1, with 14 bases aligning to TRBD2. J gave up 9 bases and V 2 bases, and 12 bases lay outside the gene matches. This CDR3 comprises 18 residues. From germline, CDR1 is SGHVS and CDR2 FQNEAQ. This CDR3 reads CASSLLPVGLAGVGEQFF. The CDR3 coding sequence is TGTGCCAGCAGCTTATTACCCGTGGGACTAGCGGGAGTTGGTGAGCAGTTCTTC. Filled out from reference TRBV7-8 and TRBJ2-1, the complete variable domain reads GAGVSQSPRYKVAKRGQDVALRCDPISGHVSLFWYQQALGQGPEFLTYFQNEAQLDKSGLPSDRFFAERPEGSVSTLKIQRTQQEDSAVYLCASSLLPVGLAGVGEQFFGPGTRLTVL.

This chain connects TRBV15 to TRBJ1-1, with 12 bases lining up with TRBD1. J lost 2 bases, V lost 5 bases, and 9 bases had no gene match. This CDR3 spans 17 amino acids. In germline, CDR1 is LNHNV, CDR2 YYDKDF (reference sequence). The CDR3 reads CATSRGGTGGINTEAFF. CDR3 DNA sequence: TGTGCCACCAGCCGGGGAGGGACAGGGGGCATCAACACTGAAGCTTTCTTT.

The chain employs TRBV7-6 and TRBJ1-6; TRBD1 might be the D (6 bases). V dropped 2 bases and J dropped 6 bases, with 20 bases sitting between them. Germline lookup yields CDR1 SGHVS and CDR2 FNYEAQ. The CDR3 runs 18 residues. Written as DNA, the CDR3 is TGTGCCAGCAGCTTATTTGTTCCAGGACAGTATATTAATTCACCCCTCCACTTT. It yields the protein CASSLFVPGQYINSPLHF.

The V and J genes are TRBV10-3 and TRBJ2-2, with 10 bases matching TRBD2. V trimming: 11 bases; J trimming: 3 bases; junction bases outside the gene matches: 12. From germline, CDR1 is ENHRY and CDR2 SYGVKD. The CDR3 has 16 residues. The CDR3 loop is CAARTSGAGHTGELFF. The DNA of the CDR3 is TGTGCCGCCAGGACTAGCGGAGCCGGCCACACCGGGGAGCTGTTTTTT.

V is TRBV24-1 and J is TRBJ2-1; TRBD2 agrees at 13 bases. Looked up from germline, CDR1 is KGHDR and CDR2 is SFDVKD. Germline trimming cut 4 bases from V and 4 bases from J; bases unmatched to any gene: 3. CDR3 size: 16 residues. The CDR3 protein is CATSERTSGGYNEQFF. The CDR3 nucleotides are TGTGCCACCAGTGAACGGACTAGCGGGGGTTACAATGAGCAGTTCTTC.

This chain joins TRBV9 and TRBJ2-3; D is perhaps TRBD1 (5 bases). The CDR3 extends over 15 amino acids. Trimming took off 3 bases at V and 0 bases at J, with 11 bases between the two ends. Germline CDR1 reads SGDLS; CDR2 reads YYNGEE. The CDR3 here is CASSGAGLSTDTQYF. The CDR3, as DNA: TGTGCCAGCAGCGGAGCAGGGCTTAGCACAGATACGCAGTATTTT.

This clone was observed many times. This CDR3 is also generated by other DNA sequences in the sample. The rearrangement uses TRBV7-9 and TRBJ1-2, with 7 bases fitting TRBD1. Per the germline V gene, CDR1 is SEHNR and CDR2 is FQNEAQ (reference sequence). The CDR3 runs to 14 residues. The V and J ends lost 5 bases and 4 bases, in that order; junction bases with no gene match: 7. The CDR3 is CASSPRQGAYGYTF. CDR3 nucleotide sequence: TGTGCCAGCAGCCCCCGACAGGGTGCCTATGGCTACACCTTC.

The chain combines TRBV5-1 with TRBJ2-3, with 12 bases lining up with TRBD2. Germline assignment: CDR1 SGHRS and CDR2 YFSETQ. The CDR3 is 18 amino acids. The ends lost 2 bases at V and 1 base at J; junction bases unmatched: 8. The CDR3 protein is CASSFRTSGAAGTDTQYF. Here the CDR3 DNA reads TGCGCCAGCAGCTTCAGGACTAGCGGGGCCGCCGGCACAGATACGCAGTATTTT.

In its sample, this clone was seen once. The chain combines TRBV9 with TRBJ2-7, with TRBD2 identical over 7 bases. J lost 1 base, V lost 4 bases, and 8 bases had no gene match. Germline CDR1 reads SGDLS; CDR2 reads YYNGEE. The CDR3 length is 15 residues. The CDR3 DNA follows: TGTGCCAGCAGCCAAACGGGAGGAGGGTCCTACGAGCAGTACTTC. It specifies CASSQTGGGSYEQYF.

This CDR3 is CASSFVGLPNYGYTF. In DNA form, the CDR3 reads TGTGCCAGCAGTTTTGTGGGACTTCCTAACTATGGCTACACCTTC. This chain joins TRBV28 and TRBJ1-2; TRBD1 might be the D (5 bases). The length of the CDR3 is 15 residues. V was pared by 3 bases and J by 0 bases, with 11 bases between. Germline-derived CDR1 and CDR2 are MDHEN and SYDVKM.

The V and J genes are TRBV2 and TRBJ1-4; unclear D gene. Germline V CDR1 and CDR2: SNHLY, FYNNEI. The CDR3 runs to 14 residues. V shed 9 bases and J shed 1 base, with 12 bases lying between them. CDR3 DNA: TGTGCCAGTAACTTACGGGGAACTAATGAAAAACTGTTTTTT. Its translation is CASNLRGTNEKLFF.

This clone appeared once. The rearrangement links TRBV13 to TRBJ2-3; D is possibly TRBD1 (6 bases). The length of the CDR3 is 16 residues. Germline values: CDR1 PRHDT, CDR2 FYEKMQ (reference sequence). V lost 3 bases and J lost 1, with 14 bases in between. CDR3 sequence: CASSFDNRAGTDTQYF. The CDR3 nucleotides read TGTGCCAGCAGCTTCGATAACAGGGCGGGCACAGATACGCAGTATTTT.

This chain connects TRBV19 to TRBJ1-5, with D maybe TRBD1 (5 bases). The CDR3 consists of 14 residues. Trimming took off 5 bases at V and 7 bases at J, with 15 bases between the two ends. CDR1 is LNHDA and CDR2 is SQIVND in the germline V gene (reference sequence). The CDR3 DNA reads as TGTGCCAGTAGTTACCCGGGGGGAAGGCAGCCCCAGCATTTT. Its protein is CASSYPGGRQPQHF.

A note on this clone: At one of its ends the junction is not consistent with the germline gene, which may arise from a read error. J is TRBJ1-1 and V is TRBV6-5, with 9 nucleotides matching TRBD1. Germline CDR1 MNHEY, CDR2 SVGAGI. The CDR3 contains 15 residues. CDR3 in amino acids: CATSSWTGERGEAFF. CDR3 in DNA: TGTGCCACCAGTAGTTGGACAGGGGAGCGGGGTGAAGCTTTCTTT.

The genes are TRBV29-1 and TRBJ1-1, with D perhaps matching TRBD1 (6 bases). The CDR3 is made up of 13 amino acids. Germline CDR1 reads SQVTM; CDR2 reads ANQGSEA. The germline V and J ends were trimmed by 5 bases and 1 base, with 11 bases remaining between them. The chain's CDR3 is CSVSARGNTEAFF. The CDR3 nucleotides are TGCAGCGTTTCGGCCAGGGGGAACACTGAAGCTTTCTTT.

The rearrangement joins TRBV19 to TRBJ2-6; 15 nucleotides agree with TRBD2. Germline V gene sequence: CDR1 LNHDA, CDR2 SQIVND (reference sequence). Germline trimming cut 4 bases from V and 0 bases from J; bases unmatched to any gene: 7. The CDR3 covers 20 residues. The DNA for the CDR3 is TGTGCCAGTAGTACAGGACTAGCGGGAGGGTCCCGCTCTGGGGCCAACGTCCTGACTTTC. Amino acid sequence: CASSTGLAGGSRSGANVLTF.

CDR3 bases: TGTGCCAGTAGTTCAGACAGGTATAGCAATCAGCCCCAGCATTTT. It is translated as CASSSDRYSNQPQHF. The chain is built from TRBV19 and TRBJ1-5; weak D call: TRBD1 (6 bases). The CDR3 loop spans 15 amino acids. The V end was cut by 5 bases, the J end by 0 bases, with 11 bases between. Per germline, CDR1 LNHDA and CDR2 SQIVND (reference sequence).